These 7 T cell receptor beta chains came from one sample sequenced in a study of Graves' ophthalmopathy and Graves' hyperthyroidism. RNA transcripts provided the template for amplifying TCR beta CDR3 regions. HTBI-primed first-round RT-PCR preceded second-round multiplex PCR. Via MiXCR, TCRdb re-called the multiplex PCR reads, giving one row per CDR3 protein. The sample gives almost 750,000 distinct CDR3 sequences, 35% to 50% of which show up once; approximately 43% is in the top ten. The specimen was peripheral blood. All receptors come from an adult man with Graves' ophthalmopathy.

This clonotype was counted ten times or more. The junction departs from the called germline gene at one end, perhaps through a read error. V is TRBV5-1 and J is TRBJ2-7; 7 nucleotides align to TRBD1. Germline V lookup: CDR1 SGHRS, CDR2 YFSETQ. The CDR3 consists of 14 residues. CDR3: CASSPDRVSYEQYF. The DNA of the CDR3 is TGTGCCAGCAGCCCCGACAGGGTCTCCTACGAGCAGTACTTC. The full variable domain, with the rest looked up from reference TRBV5-1 and TRBJ2-7, is KAGVTQTPRYLIKTRGQQVTLSCSPISGHRSVSWYQQTPGQGLQFLFEYFSETQRNKGNFPGRFSGRQFSNSRSEMNVSTLELGDSALYLCASSPDRVSYEQYFGPGTRLTVT.

Only a few counts were recorded for this clonotype. The rearrangement uses TRBV7-9 and TRBJ1-2; D gene ambiguous. The V end was cut by 5 bases, the J end by 4 bases, with 17 bases between. Germline loops: CDR1 SEHNR, CDR2 FQNEAQ (reference sequence). There are 15 residues in the CDR3. The CDR3 region has the DNA TGTGCCAGCAGCCAAGCTGAACGGAACCTCTATGGCTACACCTTC. It encodes CASSQAERNLYGYTF.

The chain is built from TRBV29-1 and TRBJ1-5; 10 bases fit TRBD1. Per germline, CDR1 SQVTM and CDR2 ANQGSEA. CDR3 length equals 13 residues. The ends lost 6 bases at V and 11 bases at J; junction bases unmatched: 10. The CDR3 protein is CSVETGGQETQHF. DNA of the CDR3: TGCAGCGTGGAGACAGGGGGCCAAGAGACCCAGCATTTT.

This clonotype was recorded many times. The rearrangement joins TRBV20-1 to TRBJ2-5; tentative D call: TRBD1 (6 bases). Trimming cost V 6 bases and J 5 bases, with 13 bases left between them. The germline V gene has CDR1 DFQATT and CDR2 SNEGSKA (reference sequence). CDR3 size: 12 residues. The CDR3 protein is CSAVPGDETQYF. As DNA, the CDR3 is TGCAGTGCGGTACCAGGGGACGAGACCCAGTACTTC.

Regarding this clonotype: Sequence at one end of the junction differs from germline and may be a read error. The chain couples TRBV7-2 to TRBJ2-5; a weak D match, TRBD2 (6 bases). The CDR3 loop spans 13 amino acids. Germline CDR1 and CDR2: SGHTA and FQGNSA. CDR3 nucleotide sequence: TGTGCCAACAGCTCTAGCGTTCAAGAGACCCAGTACTTC. Its protein product is CANSSSVQETQYF.

V and J are TRBV20-1 and TRBJ1-1, with 8 positions matching TRBD1. The V and J ends lost 0 bases and 1 base, in that order; junction bases with no gene match: 4. The CDR3 spans 15 residues. The germline CDR1 and CDR2 sequences are DFQATT and SNEGSKA (reference sequence). CDR3 in amino acids: CSARDRGTGNTEAFF. The CDR3 bases are TGCAGTGCTAGAGATCGAGGGACAGGGAACACTGAAGCTTTCTTT.

The V call is TRBV2, the J call TRBJ2-7; D tentatively fits TRBD1 or TRBD2 (5 bases each). CDR1 is SNHLY, CDR2 FYNNEI, per germline. Trimming pared 6 bases from V and 5 bases from J, leaving 17 bases between. This CDR3 contains 14 residues. CDR3 sequence (DNA): TGTGCCAGCAGCCCTCTGGGGGTCCCCCACGAGCAGTACTTC. Translating it yields CASSPLGVPHEQYF.